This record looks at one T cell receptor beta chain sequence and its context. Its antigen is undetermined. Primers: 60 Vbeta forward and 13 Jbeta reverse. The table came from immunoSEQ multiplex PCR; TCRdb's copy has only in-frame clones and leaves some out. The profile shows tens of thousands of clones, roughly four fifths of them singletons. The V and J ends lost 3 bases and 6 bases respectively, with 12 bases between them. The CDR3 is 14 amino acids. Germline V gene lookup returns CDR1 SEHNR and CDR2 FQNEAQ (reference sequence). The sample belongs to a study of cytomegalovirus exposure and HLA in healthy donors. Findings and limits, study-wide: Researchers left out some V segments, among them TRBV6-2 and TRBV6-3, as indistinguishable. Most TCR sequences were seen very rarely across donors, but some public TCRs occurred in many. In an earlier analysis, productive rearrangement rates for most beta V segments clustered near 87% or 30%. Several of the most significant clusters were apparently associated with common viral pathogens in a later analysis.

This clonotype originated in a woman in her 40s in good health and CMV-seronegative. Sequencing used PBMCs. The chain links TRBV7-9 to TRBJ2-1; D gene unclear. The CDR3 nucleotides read TGTGCCAGCAGCTTCCAAATAGAGCGCAATGAGCAGTTCTTC. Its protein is CASSFQIERNEQFF.